This entry is about one TCR beta chain. Libraries were prepared by immunoSEQ multiplex PCR; TCRdb keeps only in-frame clonotypes and omits some of them. Found here are some 100,000 clones, approximately 88% of them singletons; the top ten hold around 1%. The data stem from a study of PD-L1 blockade in urothelial cancer. Study in general: Each patient had 0 to 3 earlier chemotherapy regimens. At 3 weeks after treatment start (second dose) and again at 6 weeks, blood was analyzed.

Germline CDR1 and CDR2: SNHLY and FYNNEI. V was clipped by 2 bases and J by 7 bases, with 14 bases between them. This CDR3 spans 14 amino acids. Regarding time point: pretreatment peripheral blood. Patients had urothelial carcinoma that was locally advanced or metastatic. Each patient supplied 1 to 8 pretreatment and on-treatment samples. The TCR originated in a woman older than 75 with urothelial cancer. Sequencing used PBMCs, obtained around atezolizumab (anti-PD-L1) treatment. The rearrangement links TRBV2 to TRBJ1-1; D not resolved. This chain's CDR3 is CASSEFPGTGEAFF. In DNA, the CDR3 is TGTGCCAGCAGTGAATTCCCTGGTACTGGTGAAGCTTTCTTT.